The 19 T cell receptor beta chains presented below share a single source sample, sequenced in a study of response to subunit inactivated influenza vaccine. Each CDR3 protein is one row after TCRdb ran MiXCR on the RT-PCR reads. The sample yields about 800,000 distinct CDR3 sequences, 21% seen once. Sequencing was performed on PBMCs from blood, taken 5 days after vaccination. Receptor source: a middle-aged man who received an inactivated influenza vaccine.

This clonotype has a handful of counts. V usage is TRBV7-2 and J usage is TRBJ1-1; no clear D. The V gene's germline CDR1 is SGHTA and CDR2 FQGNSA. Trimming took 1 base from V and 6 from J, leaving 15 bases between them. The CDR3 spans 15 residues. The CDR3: CASSLVDGSDAEAFF. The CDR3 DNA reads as TGTGCCAGCAGCTTAGTTGACGGCTCAGACGCTGAAGCTTTCTTT.

In DNA, the CDR3 is TGTGCCAGCAGCGTAGGGACAGGGTTAGCGAATGAGCAGTTCTTC. Translation: CASSVGTGLANEQFF. The chain links TRBV9 to TRBJ2-1; 8 nucleotides agree with TRBD1. The CDR3 runs to 15 residues. CDR1 is SGDLS and CDR2 is YYNGEE in the germline V gene. V was pared by 0 bases and J by 7 bases, with 6 bases of the junction left unmatched.

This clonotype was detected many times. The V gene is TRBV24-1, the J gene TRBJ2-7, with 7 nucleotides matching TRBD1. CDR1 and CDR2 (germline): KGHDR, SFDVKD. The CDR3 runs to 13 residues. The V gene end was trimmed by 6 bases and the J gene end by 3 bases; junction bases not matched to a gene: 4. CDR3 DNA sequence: TGTGCCACCAGTTTGGCAGGGGGCTACGAGCAGTACTTC. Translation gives CATSLAGGYEQYF.

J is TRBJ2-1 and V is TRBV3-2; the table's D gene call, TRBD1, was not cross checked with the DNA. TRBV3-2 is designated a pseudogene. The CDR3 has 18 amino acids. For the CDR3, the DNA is TGTGCCATCAGTTCACCAGACAGGGTTGTGTCAGAATGGAATGAGCAGTTCTTC. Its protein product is CAISSPDRVVSEWNEQFF.

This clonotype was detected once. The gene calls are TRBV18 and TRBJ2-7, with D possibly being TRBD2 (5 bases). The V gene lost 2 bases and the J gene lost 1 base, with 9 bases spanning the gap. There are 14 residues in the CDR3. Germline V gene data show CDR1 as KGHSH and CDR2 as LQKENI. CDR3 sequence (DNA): TGTGCCAGCTCACCAAGCGGTTATTCCTACGAGCAGTACTTC. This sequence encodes CASSPSGYSYEQYF.

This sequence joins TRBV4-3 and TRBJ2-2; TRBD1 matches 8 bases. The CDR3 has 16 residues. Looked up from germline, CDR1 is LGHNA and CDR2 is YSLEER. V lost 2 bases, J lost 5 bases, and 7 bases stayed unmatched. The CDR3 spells CASSQHRGVQTGELFF. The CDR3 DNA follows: TGCGCCAGCAGCCAACACAGGGGGGTACAAACCGGGGAGCTGTTTTTT.

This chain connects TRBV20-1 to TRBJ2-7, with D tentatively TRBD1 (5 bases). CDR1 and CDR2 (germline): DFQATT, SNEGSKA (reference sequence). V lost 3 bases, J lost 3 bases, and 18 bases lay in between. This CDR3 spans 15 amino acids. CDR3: CSASSLPTRGYEQYF. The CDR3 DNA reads TGCAGTGCTAGTAGCCTACCGACAAGGGGCTACGAGCAGTACTTC.

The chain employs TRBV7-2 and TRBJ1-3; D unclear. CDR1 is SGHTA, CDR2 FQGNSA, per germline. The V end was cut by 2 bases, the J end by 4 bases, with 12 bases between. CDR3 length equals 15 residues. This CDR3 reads CASSLMSNLGNTIYF. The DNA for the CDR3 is TGTGCCAGCAGCTTAATGTCCAATTTAGGAAACACCATATATTTT.

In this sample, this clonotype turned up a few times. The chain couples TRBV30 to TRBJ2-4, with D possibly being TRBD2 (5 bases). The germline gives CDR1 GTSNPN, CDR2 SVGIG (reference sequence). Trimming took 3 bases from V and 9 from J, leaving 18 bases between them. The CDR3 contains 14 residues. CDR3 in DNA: TGTGCCTGGAGCCCCGGGGTCCTCAACGGCATTCAGTACTTC. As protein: CAWSPGVLNGIQYF. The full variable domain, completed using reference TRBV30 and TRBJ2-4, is SQTIHQWPATLVQPVGSPLSLECTVEGTSNPNLYWYRQAAGRGLQLLFYSVGIGQISSEVPQNLSASRPQDRQFILSSKKLLLSDSGFYLCAWSPGVLNGIQYFGAGTRLSVL.

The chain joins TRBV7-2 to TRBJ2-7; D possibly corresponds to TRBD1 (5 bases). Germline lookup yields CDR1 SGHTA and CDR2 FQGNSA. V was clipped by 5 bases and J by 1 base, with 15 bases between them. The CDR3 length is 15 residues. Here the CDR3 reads CASSQDSTRSYEQYF. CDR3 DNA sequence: TGTGCCAGCAGCCAAGACAGTACCAGATCCTACGAGCAGTACTTC.

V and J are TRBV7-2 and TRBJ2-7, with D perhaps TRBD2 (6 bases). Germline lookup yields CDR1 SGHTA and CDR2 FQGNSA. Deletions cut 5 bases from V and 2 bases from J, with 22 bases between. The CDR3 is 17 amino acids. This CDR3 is CASSLTGLLDRPYEQYF. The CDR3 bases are TGTGCCAGCAGCCTCACGGGACTGCTAGACCGACCCTACGAGCAGTACTTC.

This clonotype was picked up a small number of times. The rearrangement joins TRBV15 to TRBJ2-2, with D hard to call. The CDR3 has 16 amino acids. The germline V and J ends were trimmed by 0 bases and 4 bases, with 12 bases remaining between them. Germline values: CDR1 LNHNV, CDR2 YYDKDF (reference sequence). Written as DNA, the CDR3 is TGTGCCACCAGCAGAGATGCCCGGTGGGGCACCGGGGAGCTGTTTTTT. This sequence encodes CATSRDARWGTGELFF.

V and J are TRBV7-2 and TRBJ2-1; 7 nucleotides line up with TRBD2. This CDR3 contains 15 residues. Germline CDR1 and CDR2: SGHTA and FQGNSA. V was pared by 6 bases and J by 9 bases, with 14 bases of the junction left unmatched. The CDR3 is CASSSPTSWVGEQFF. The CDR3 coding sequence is TGTGCCAGCAGTTCTCCGACTAGCTGGGTGGGTGAGCAGTTCTTC.

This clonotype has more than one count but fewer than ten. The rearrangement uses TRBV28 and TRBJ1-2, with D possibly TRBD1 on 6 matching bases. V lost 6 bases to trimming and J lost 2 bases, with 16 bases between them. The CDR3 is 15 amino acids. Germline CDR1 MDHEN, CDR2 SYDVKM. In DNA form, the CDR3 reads TGTGCCAGCAGAAATCAGGGGCTGTACAACTATGGCTACACCTTC. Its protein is CASRNQGLYNYGYTF.

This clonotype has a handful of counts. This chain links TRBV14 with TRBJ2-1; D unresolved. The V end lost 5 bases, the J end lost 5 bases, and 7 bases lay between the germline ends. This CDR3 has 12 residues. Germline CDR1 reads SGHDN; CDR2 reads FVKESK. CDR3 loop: CASSRINNEQFF. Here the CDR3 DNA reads TGTGCCAGCAGCAGGATTAACAATGAGCAGTTCTTC. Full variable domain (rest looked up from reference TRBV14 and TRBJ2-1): EAGVTQFPSHSVIEKGQTVTLRCDPISGHDNLYWYRRVMGKEIKFLLHFVKESKQDESGMPNNRFLAERTGGTYSTLKVQPAELEDSGVYFCASSRINNEQFFGPGTRLTVL.

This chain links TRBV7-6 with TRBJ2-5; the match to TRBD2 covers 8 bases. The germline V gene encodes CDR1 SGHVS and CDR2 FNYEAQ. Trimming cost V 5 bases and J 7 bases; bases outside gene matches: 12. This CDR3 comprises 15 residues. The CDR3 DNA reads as TGTGCCAGCAGCCCGCTCACTAGCGGAGGGGGGACCCAGTACTTC. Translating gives CASSPLTSGGGTQYF.

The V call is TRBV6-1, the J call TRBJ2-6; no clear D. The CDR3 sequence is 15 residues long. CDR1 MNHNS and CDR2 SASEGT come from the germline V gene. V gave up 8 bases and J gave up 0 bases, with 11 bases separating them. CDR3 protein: CASQEQFSGANVLTF. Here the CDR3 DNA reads TGTGCCAGCCAGGAGCAGTTCTCTGGGGCCAACGTCCTGACTTTC.

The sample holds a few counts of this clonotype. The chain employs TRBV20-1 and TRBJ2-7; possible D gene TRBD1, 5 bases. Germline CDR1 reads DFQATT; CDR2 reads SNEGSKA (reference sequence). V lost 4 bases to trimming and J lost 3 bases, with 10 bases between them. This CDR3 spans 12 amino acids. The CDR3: CSAKDNYYEQYF. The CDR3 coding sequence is TGCAGTGCTAAGGACAATTACTACGAGCAGTACTTC.

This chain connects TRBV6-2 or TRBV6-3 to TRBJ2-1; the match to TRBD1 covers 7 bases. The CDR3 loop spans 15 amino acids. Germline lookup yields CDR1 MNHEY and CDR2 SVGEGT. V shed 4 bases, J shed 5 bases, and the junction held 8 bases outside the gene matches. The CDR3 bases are TGTGCCAGCAGTTTCGGGACAGACAATAACAATGAGCAGTTCTTC. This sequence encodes CASSFGTDNNNEQFF.